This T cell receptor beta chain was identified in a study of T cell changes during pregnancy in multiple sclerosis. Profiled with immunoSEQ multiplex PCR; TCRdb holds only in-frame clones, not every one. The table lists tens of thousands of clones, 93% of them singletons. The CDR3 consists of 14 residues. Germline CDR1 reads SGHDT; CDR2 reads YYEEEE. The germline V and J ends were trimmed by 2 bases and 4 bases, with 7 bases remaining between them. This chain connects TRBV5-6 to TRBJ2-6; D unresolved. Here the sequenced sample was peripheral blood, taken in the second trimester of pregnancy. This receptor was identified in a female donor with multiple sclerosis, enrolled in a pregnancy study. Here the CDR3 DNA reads TGTGCCAGCAGCTTCGGGTCGGGGGCCAACGTCCTGACTTTC. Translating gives CASSFGSGANVLTF.